This T cell receptor (beta chain) was sequenced for a study of early T cells in non-severe SARS-CoV-2 infection. TCRdb re-analysed the 5' RACE reads in MiXCR, keeping a single row per CDR3 protein. The sample lists fewer than 9,500 distinct CDR3 sequences; about 5% were seen once. This clonotype was seen at least ten times. The CDR3 has 13 residues. Germline CDR1 is MNHEY and CDR2 is SVGEGT. V gave up 5 bases and J gave up 8 bases, with 13 bases separating them. The gene calls are TRBV6-2 or TRBV6-3 and TRBJ2-1; either TRBD1 or TRBD2 may fit D (5 bases each). Material: whole blood. The TCR originated in an adult who was a healthcare worker with PCR-confirmed SARS-CoV-2 infection or an uninfected control (not recorded which). CDR3 DNA: TGTGCCAGCAGTCAGGGACCCGTCGATGAGCAGTTCTTC. It translates to CASSQGPVDEQFF.